This T cell receptor beta chain was observed in a study of a mutant IDH1 vaccine in newly diagnosed glioma. Study background: The earlier regimen, radiotherapy, temozolomide, or both, was most often both. Overall study results and limits: Altogether, 80% to 95% of patients exhibited vaccine-induced immune responses. There seemed to be no relation between pseudoprogression and changes in top peripheral T cell clonotypes.

Data came from immunoSEQ multiplex PCR; TCRdb stores just in-frame clones and leaves some out. This repertoire shows roughly 50,000 clones, less than 85% found once; its top ten account for approximately 3.1%. Looked up from germline, CDR1 is SGHKS and CDR2 is YYEKEE (reference sequence). The CDR3 runs to 13 residues. With 2 bases removed from V and 13 bases from J, the gap between germline ends came to 15 bases. This clone has more than one count but fewer than ten. What it recognizes is unknown. Time point described: week 5, during vaccination. Doses consisted of 300 ug of mutant IDH1 20-mer peptide each, paired with topical imiquimod.

This TCR derives from a woman younger than 35 with glioma. Some clones in this sample may be carry-over from other donors' samples. Specimen: PBMCs, collected from a glioma patient whose treatment included an IDH1 peptide vaccine. The gene calls are TRBV5-5 and TRBJ1-4; TRBD1 is a possible D gene (6 bases). CDR3 protein: CASSFGGPGRLFF. The CDR3 DNA reads as TGTGCCAGCAGCTTTGGGGGCCCGGGGAGACTGTTTTTT.